Listed below are T cell receptor beta chains from one sample, sequenced in a study of early T cells in non-severe SARS-CoV-2 infection. TCRdb processed the 5' RACE reads anew with MiXCR; each CDR3 protein has one entry. Of tens of thousands of distinct CDR3 sequences in the sample, 15% to 20% were seen once. This material consisted of whole blood, taken at baseline. These TCRs come from an adult who was a healthcare worker with PCR-confirmed SARS-CoV-2 infection or an uninfected control (not recorded which). Each CDR3 is given with its conserved first and last residue. The order of the fields is clone size, V gene, D gene, J gene, CDR3 protein, CDR3 DNA. The D gene is left open where the match is weak. Size values are once, few and many counts, or a class for expanded clones, and some rows have none.

many,TRBV6-1,TRBD2,TRBJ2-1,CASSERALGSGTLNEQFF,TGTGCCAGCAGTGAACGGGCTTTGGGGAGCGGGACCCTTAATGAGCAGTTCTTC
.,TRBV29-1,TRBD1,TRBJ1-2,CSVLLDRGGGYTF,TGCAGCGTTCTCTTAGACAGGGGAGGAGGCTACACCTTC
few,TRBV20-1,TRBD2,TRBJ2-5,CSAGLAAQETQYF,TGCAGTGCTGGTCTAGCGGCCCAAGAGACCCAGTACTTC
few,TRBV14,TRBD1,TRBJ1-2,CASSPDRIYGYTF,TGTGCCAGCAGCCCGGACAGGATCTATGGCTACACCTTC
.,TRBV24-1,TRBD1,TRBJ2-3,CATSDFSMTGSDTQYF,TGTGCCACCAGTGATTTCTCCATGACAGGGTCAGATACGCAGTATTTT
few,TRBV12-3/TRBV12-4,.,TRBJ1-5,CASSLAGVNQPQHF,TGTGCCAGCAGTTTAGCGGGGGTAAATCAGCCCCAGCATTTT
few,TRBV28,TRBD2,TRBJ2-7,CASSSGLAVPYEQYF,TGTGCCAGCAGTTCAGGACTAGCGGTTCCCTACGAGCAGTACTTC
few,TRBV15,.,TRBJ2-6,CATKAGGANVLTF,TGTGCCACCAAGGCAGGGGGGGCCAACGTCCTGACTTTC
few,TRBV30,.,TRBJ1-1,CAWSVQSRTEAFF,TGTGCCTGGAGTGTACAATCTCGGACTGAAGCTTTCTTT
many,TRBV20-1,.,TRBJ2-7,CSARVPGQSYEQYF,TGCAGTGCTAGAGTTCCAGGACAATCCTACGAGCAGTACTTC
few,TRBV5-5,.,TRBJ2-2,CATNNRNTGELFF,TGTGCCACCAACAACCGGAACACCGGGGAGCTGTTTTTT
.,TRBV28,TRBD2,TRBJ2-5,CASTTAGGRTQYF,TGTGCCAGCACCACAGCGGGAGGGCGGACCCAGTACTTC
once,TRBV19,.,TRBJ1-1,CASRGGRQEAFF,TGTGCCAGTAGGGGCGGTAGACAGGAAGCTTTCTTT
.,TRBV7-2,.,TRBJ1-2,CASSLSLANYGYTF,TGTGCCAGCAGCCTCAGCCTCGCTAACTATGGCTACACCTTC
.,TRBV6-6,.,TRBJ2-1,CASSWANEQFF,TGTGCCAGCAGTTGGGCCAATGAGCAGTTCTTC
.,TRBV4-1,.,TRBJ2-7,CASGPVDEQYF,TGCGCCAGCGGCCCCGTCGACGAGCAGTACTTC
few,TRBV4-1,TRBD1,TRBJ2-7,CASSQDDRGPWSEQYF,TGCGCCAGCAGCCAGGATGACAGGGGGCCATGGAGCGAGCAGTACTTC
medium-sized,TRBV20-1,TRBD2,TRBJ2-7,CSAPRLAGGYEQYF,TGCAGTGCTCCTAGACTAGCGGGAGGCTACGAGCAGTACTTC
.,TRBV29-1,TRBD1,TRBJ2-7,CSVADRDRESNEQYF,TGCAGCGTTGCCGACCGGGACAGGGAGTCCAACGAGCAGTACTTC
many,TRBV20-1,.,TRBJ2-1,CSATLAEVYNEQFF,TGCAGTGCTACCCTAGCTGAAGTCTACAATGAGCAGTTCTTC
few,TRBV12-3/TRBV12-4,TRBD1,TRBJ1-1,CASSFPGQGEEAFF,TGTGCCAGCAGTTTTCCCGGGCAGGGGGAAGAAGCTTTCTTT
.,TRBV20-1,TRBD2,TRBJ2-7,CSASKLAGGYEQYF,TGCAGTGCTAGTAAACTAGCGGGAGGGTACGAGCAGTACTTC
.,TRBV12-3/TRBV12-4,TRBD1,TRBJ1-2,CASSRTGRGYTF,TGTGCCAGCAGTAGGACAGGGCGAGGCTACACCTTC
few,TRBV20-1,TRBD2,TRBJ2-4,CSARDTRGADIQYF,TGCAGTGCTAGAGATACGCGGGGGGCGGACATTCAGTACTTC
few,TRBV12-3/TRBV12-4,.,TRBJ2-3,CASSPRGKQYF,TGTGCCAGCAGCCCCCGAGGGAAGCAGTATTTT
.,TRBV18,.,TRBJ2-2,CASSPVPPGELFF,TGTGCCAGCTCACCTGTTCCTCCCGGGGAGCTGTTTTTT
once,TRBV7-9,TRBD2,TRBJ2-2,CASSRGLAAGELFF,TGTGCCAGCAGCCGGGGACTAGCCGCCGGGGAGCTGTTTTTT
.,TRBV7-2,TRBD1,TRBJ1-2,CASSLSRDRKANYGYTF,TGTGCCAGCAGCTTATCCCGGGACAGGAAAGCTAACTATGGCTACACCTTC
few,TRBV20-1,.,TRBJ1-5,CSAGPSAGNQPQHF,TGCAGTGCTGGTCCGTCGGCCGGCAATCAGCCCCAGCATTTT
few,TRBV2,TRBD2,TRBJ2-7,CASNPGGVGEQYF,TGTGCCAGCAATCCGGGAGGGGTTGGCGAGCAGTACTTC
few,TRBV11-2,TRBD1,TRBJ2-1,CASSLWGQGANEQFF,TGTGCCAGCAGCTTGTGGGGGCAGGGGGCGAATGAGCAGTTCTTC
.,TRBV28,TRBD2,TRBJ2-7,CASSFLLAGGNEQYF,TGTGCCAGCAGTTTTTTGCTTGCGGGAGGGAACGAGCAGTACTTC
few,TRBV6-1,.,TRBJ1-2,CASSELILANYGYTF,TGTGCCAGCAGTGAACTGATCCTAGCTAACTATGGCTACACCTTC
.,TRBV10-3,.,TRBJ2-7,CAISERTDPYEQYF,TGTGCCATCAGTGAACGGACAGATCCCTACGAGCAGTACTTC
.,TRBV5-1,.,TRBJ2-3,CASSLQGSDTQYF,TGCGCCAGCAGCTTGCAGGGATCAGATACGCAGTATTTT
few,TRBV10-2,.,TRBJ1-5,CASSEGGSQPQHF,TGCGCCAGCAGTGAGGGGGGCAGTCAGCCCCAGCATTTT
.,TRBV7-6,.,TRBJ2-1,CASSSQLGGPFYNEQFF,TGTGCCAGCAGCTCACAGCTTGGAGGGCCTTTTTACAATGAGCAGTTCTTC
.,TRBV12-3/TRBV12-4,.,TRBJ2-3,CASSFFRSTDTQYF,TGTGCCAGCAGTTTCTTTCGAAGCACAGATACGCAGTATTTT
many,TRBV12-3/TRBV12-4,.,TRBJ1-2,CASSLGAGYGYTF,TGTGCCAGCAGTTTAGGAGCTGGCTATGGCTACACCTTC
.,TRBV20-1,TRBD2,TRBJ2-1,CSARTSGRSKIYNEQFF,TGCAGTGCTAGGACTAGCGGGAGGAGCAAAATCTACAATGAGCAGTTCTTC
.,TRBV27,.,TRBJ2-7,CASSSRRRYEQYF,TGTGCCAGCAGTTCGAGACGGAGGTACGAGCAGTACTTC
.,TRBV3-1,.,TRBJ2-7,CASSHAMGEQYF,TGTGCCAGCAGCCATGCTATGGGCGAGCAGTACTTC
.,TRBV5-1,.,TRBJ2-2,CASSLLTGTNTGELFF,TGCGCCAGCAGCTTGTTGACCGGGACAAACACCGGGGAGCTGTTTTTT
few,TRBV3-1,.,TRBJ2-3,CASSPNPTDTQYF,TGTGCCAGCAGCCCTAACCCCACAGATACGCAGTATTTT
many,TRBV20-1,TRBD2,TRBJ2-7,CSADNPTSGTYEQYF,TGCAGTGCCGACAACCCGACTAGCGGAACCTACGAGCAGTACTTC
few,TRBV19,TRBD1,TRBJ2-6,CASRDSDSGANVLTF,TGTGCCAGTCGGGACAGCGATTCTGGGGCCAACGTCCTGACTTTC
.,TRBV12-3/TRBV12-4,TRBD2,TRBJ2-1,CASSSSGTRSVF,TGTGCCAGCAGTTCATCCGGGACTAGGTCGGTCTTC
few,TRBV20-1,TRBD1,TRBJ1-1,CSARETGGSTEAFF,TGCAGTGCTAGAGAGACAGGGGGCTCGACTGAAGCTTTCTTT
.,TRBV6-2/TRBV6-3,.,TRBJ2-3,CASRSTLDSTDTQYF,TGTGCCAGCAGATCGACCCTCGACAGCACAGATACGCAGTATTTT
.,TRBV28,.,TRBJ1-2,CASSLEDGLYGYTF,TGTGCCAGCAGTTTAGAGGACGGTCTCTATGGCTACACCTTC
.,TRBV24-1,.,TRBJ2-7,CATSDTTGYEQYF,TGTGCCACCAGTGATACAACAGGGTACGAGCAGTACTTC
.,TRBV2,.,TRBJ2-7,CASSSLPAYEQYF,TGTGCCAGCAGTAGCCTACCAGCCTACGAGCAGTACTTC
.,TRBV5-6,.,TRBJ2-3,CASSGTSDTQYF,TGTGCCAGCAGCGGTACCTCAGATACGCAGTATTTT